This T cell receptor (beta chain) was captured in a study of T cells in Graves' hyperthyroidism and ophthalmopathy (dated by TCRdb to between 2017 and 2020). Looking at the study overall: Peripheral blood samples were taken at the time of initial diagnosis, prior to any treatment. The paper reports TCR Vbeta CDR3 sequencing of some 140 peripheral blood samples: around 45 ophthalmopathy, around 80 hyperthyroidism and around 17 progressor patients. Once sampling was done, hyperthyroidism patients were given methimazole at a starting dose of 30 mg daily, whereas ophthalmopathy patients were given high-dose intravenous methylprednisolone. An independent validation cohort of under 20 hyperthyroidism patients and about 16 patients who later progressed to ophthalmopathy tested prospective prediction of ophthalmopathy. A discovery cohort of about 96 patients, about 40 with Graves' ophthalmopathy and more than 55 with stable Graves' hyperthyroidism, was used to find distinguishing TCR V-J signatures. The study also compared thyroid tissue and blood T-cell repertoires from more than 5 Graves' hyperthyroidism patients. The 100 discovery patients were randomly split 7:3 into training and test sets.

V is pruned by 0 bases and J by 4 bases, leaving 6 bases of the junction without a gene match. CDR1 and CDR2 (DFQATT, SNEGSKA) derive from the germline V gene (reference sequence). The CDR3, from cysteine to phenylalanine, totals 15 residues. The sequence is cut down to CDR3 DNA, 45 bases in frame from base 1. TCR beta CDR3 regions were amplified from RNA transcripts. For the first round of RT-PCR on the TCR CDR3, the HTBI primer set was used together with the Qiagen OneStep RT-PCR kit. The libraries were constructed in a second round of multiplex PCR and then size-selected and purified. Paired-end sequencing of the libraries was performed with 100 bp reads on an Illumina HiSeq2000. The authors' pipeline ran thus. SOAPnuke was used to process the raw data, removing reads that contained adapters or uncalled bases, had a mean Phred below 15, or lacked an exact match to the constant primer or identifier. High-quality paired reads were merged using COPE v1.2.5, and each unique nucleotide sequence was defined as a clonotype. MiTCR v1.1 was used to align the clonotypes against IMGT TRBV, TRBD and TRBJ reference segments. The analysis was restricted to V-J combinations with a frequency above 0.0001, which together covered about 99% of the repertoires. A TCS score was defined as the ratio between F50 (clonal expansion) and ExV (chaos), using BLOSUM62-based TCRdist between CDR3 peptides within each V-J. Welch's t-statistics and random forest reduced around 520 V-J features to 13, which were used in a naive Bayes classifier (R e1071). TCRdb trimmed the raw reads at Q25, called clones with MiXCR and kept productive beta chains. Each entry is one CDR3 protein sequence, shown with its most common DNA and genes. Clone size and V and J calls follow TCRdb, not the original study. A total of under 600,000 distinct CDR3 sequences appear in this sample, 16% of them only once. The ten biggest clones cover around 3.3% of the sample.

Results the study describes overall, beyond this receptor: Most expanded thyroid clonotypes (frequency above 0.001) were also detected in blood, suggesting blood repertoires may reflect thyroid immune responses. Ophthalmopathy was separated from stable hyperthyroidism by a 13 V-J signature model, with around 90% sensitivity and 81% to 83% specificity obtained in cross-validation and 80%/75% obtained in testing. During validation, the model predicted progression to ophthalmopathy a median of approximately 6.5 months ahead of onset, with almost 71% sensitivity and 72.22% specificity. No statistical method was used to set the sample size in advance, and investigators knew the group allocation.

Moderately to severely active disease, a Clinical Activity Score of at least 3, a NOSPECS grade of at least 4, and a duration under 3 months were present in ophthalmopathy patients. Exclusion was applied to patients with uncontrolled infections, other autoimmune diseases, pregnancy or lactation. Diagnoses were based on clinical symptoms, serum thyroxine and TRAb, thyroid ultrasound and orbital computed tomography. Ficoll-Paque density gradient centrifugation was used to isolate PBMCs from around 10 ml of fresh peripheral blood. Total RNA was extracted using Trizol reagent, and RNA quality was assessed on an Agilent 2100 Bioanalyzer. Points on this clonotype: Its antigen target is currently unknown. No base-level quality is on record; no much larger clone is a single base apart.

The sequence is built from TRBV20-1 and TRBJ2-1; 7 middle bases align to TRBD2. Source material: blood. The TCR sequence derives from a woman aged 35 to 49 with Graves' ophthalmopathy. The sequenced DNA is TGCAGTGCTAGAGATCCCCGGGGGGAGTACAATGAGCAGTTCTTC. Translated, it reads CSARDPRGEYNEQFF.